This T cell receptor (beta chain) is from a study of blood T cell repertoires in COVID-19. Sequencing used immunoSEQ multiplex PCR; TCRdb keeps in-frame clones, though not all of them. The data show around 270,000 clones, 80% to 90% seen once. Allocation to cohorts depended on clinical history reported by the participants. Participants in the exposed group had met a COVID-19 case in the 2 weeks before joining the study. Sequencing was done on a sample of PBMCs or T cells enriched from blood (not recorded which). This clonotype was obtained from a woman aged 40 to 49 who had been exposed to COVID-19.

DNA for the CDR3: TGCGCCAGCAGCTTGACAGGTCCTAGCACAGATACGCAGTATTTT. This gives the protein CASSLTGPSTDTQYF. The chain employs TRBV5-1 and TRBJ2-3; TRBD1 is a possible D gene (5 bases). V was clipped by 1 base and J by 0 bases, with 9 bases between them. Germline CDR1 reads SGHRS; CDR2 reads YFSETQ. The length of the CDR3 is 15 residues.